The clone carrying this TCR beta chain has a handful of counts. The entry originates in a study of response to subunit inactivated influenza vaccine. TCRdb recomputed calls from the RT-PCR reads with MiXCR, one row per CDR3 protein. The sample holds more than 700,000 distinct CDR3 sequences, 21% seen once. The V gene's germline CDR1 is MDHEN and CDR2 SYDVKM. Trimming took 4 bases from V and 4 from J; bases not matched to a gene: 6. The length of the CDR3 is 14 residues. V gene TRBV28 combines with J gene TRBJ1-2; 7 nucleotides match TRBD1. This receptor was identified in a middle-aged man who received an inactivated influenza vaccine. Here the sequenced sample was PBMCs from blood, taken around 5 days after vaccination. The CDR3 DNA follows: TGTGCCAGCAGTTCGTCAGGGGGGGGCTATGGCTACACCTTC. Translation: CASSSSGGGYGYTF.